Listed below are T cell receptor beta chains from one sample, sequenced in a study of shared clonotypes between healthy human individuals. Measured with immunoSEQ multiplex PCR; TCRdb has only the in-frame clones, and not every one. Here the sample spans about 2 million clones, less than 95% being singletons. The specimen sequenced was naive CD8+ T cells sorted from blood. The receptors derive from a man aged 18-30 years in good health. CDR3s include the opening cysteine and the closing phenylalanine or tryptophan. D genes are given only for firm matches. Clone size is shown for a subset of rows, as once, few, many or a class of expanded clone.

CDR3: CASSDSGNEQFF; DNA: TGTGCCAGCAGTGACAGTGGTAATGAGCAGTTCTTC; D: .; V: TRBV6-4; J: TRBJ2-1; size: .
CDR3: CATRGGTEAFF; DNA: TGTGCCACCAGGGGAGGTACTGAAGCTTTCTTT; D: .; V: TRBV10-3; J: TRBJ1-1; size: .
CDR3: CASSSITRGTEAFF; DNA: TGTGCCAGCAGTTCAATAACAAGGGGCACTGAAGCTTTCTTT; D: .; V: TRBV6-5; J: TRBJ1-1; size: .
CDR3: CASNSGESQPQHF; DNA: TGTGCCAGTAACTCAGGGGAAAGTCAGCCCCAGCATTTT; D: .; V: TRBV19; J: TRBJ1-5; size: .
CDR3: CASSENLRFGTDTQYF; DNA: TGTGCCAGCAGTGAGAACTTACGTTTTGGCACAGATACGCAGTATTTT; D: .; V: TRBV2; J: TRBJ2-3; size: .
CDR3: CASSLDSSTGRGYGYTF; DNA: TGCGCCAGCAGCTTGGATAGTTCGACAGGAAGGGGCTATGGCTACACCTTC; D: .; V: TRBV5-1; J: TRBJ1-2; size: .
CDR3: CSVRTGGVYEQYF; DNA: TGCAGCGTGCGGACAGGGGGCGTCTACGAGCAGTACTTC; D: TRBD1; V: TRBV29-1; J: TRBJ2-7; size: .
CDR3: CASSPLAGANVLTF; DNA: TGTGCCAGCAGTCCGTTGGCTGGGGCCAACGTCCTGACTTTC; D: .; V: TRBV6-5; J: TRBJ2-6; size: .
CDR3: CASSIAGHYEQYF; DNA: TGTGCCAGCAGTATAGCGGGTCACTACGAGCAGTACTTC; D: TRBD2; V: TRBV6-5; J: TRBJ2-7; size: .
CDR3: CASSLSPWEGISNQPQHF; DNA: TGTGCCAGCAGTTTATCCCCTTGGGAAGGGATAAGTAATCAGCCCCAGCATTTT; D: .; V: TRBV28; J: TRBJ1-5; size: .
CDR3: CAWRPRVLREEDTDTQYF; DNA: TGTGCCTGGAGACCACGGGTACTAAGGGAGGAAGACACAGATACGCAGTATTTT; D: .; V: TRBV30; J: TRBJ2-3; size: once
CDR3: CASSSFAEGENEQFF; DNA: TGTGCCAGCAGTTCTTTCGCGGAAGGGGAAAATGAGCAGTTCTTC; D: .; V: TRBV6-5; J: TRBJ2-1; size: .
CDR3: CASSFGQWGETQYF; DNA: TGTGCCAGCAGCTTTGGACAGTGGGGAGAGACCCAGTACTTC; D: .; V: TRBV7-6; J: TRBJ2-5; size: .
CDR3: CASSPRSGLPAPDTQYF; DNA: TGCGCCAGCAGCCCGAGGAGCGGACTCCCTGCACCAGATACGCAGTATTTT; D: .; V: TRBV4-1; J: TRBJ2-3; size: .
CDR3: CASSSGGGEQYF; DNA: TGTGCCAGCAGCTCTGGGGGAGGCGAGCAGTACTTC; D: .; V: TRBV7-9; J: TRBJ2-7; size: .
CDR3: CASTGNPSNTEAFF; DNA: TGCGCCAGCACTGGGAATCCCTCAAACACTGAAGCTTTCTTT; D: .; V: TRBV4-1; J: TRBJ1-1; size: .
CDR3: CASSPEDGYEQYF; DNA: TGTGCCAGCAGCCCGGAGGACGGCTACGAGCAGTACTTC; D: .; V: TRBV9; J: TRBJ2-7; size: .
CDR3: CASSFGGLGNEQFF; DNA: TGTGCCAGCAGCTTCGGGGGGCTCGGGAATGAGCAGTTCTTC; D: .; V: TRBV7-9; J: TRBJ2-1; size: .
CDR3: CASSVEGYNQPQHF; DNA: TGTGCCAGCAGCGTAGAGGGATACAATCAGCCCCAGCATTTT; D: .; V: TRBV9; J: TRBJ1-5; size: .
CDR3: CASSPPNNEQFF; DNA: TGTGCCAGCAGCCCTCCAAACAATGAGCAGTTCTTC; D: .; V: TRBV9; J: TRBJ2-1; size: .
CDR3: CASSFGQGVLHEQYF; DNA: TGTGCCAGCAGCTTTGGACAGGGAGTCTTACACGAGCAGTACTTC; D: TRBD1; V: TRBV7-9; J: TRBJ2-7; size: .
CDR3: CASSESTRGQETQYF; DNA: TGTGCCAGCAGCGAATCGACTAGGGGGCAAGAGACCCAGTACTTC; D: .; V: TRBV27; J: TRBJ2-5; size: .
CDR3: CATYQATGEAFF; DNA: TGTGCCACGTACCAGGCGACAGGGGAGGCTTTCTTT; D: TRBD1; V: TRBV27; J: TRBJ1-1; size: .
CDR3: CAWSHGPGVDEQYF; DNA: TGTGCCTGGAGTCACGGGCCGGGAGTGGACGAGCAGTACTTC; D: .; V: TRBV30; J: TRBJ2-7; size: .
CDR3: CASSPGGPFQPQHF; DNA: TGTGCCAGCAGCCCCGGGGGACCTTTTCAGCCCCAGCATTTT; D: .; V: TRBV6-5; J: TRBJ1-5; size: .
CDR3: CASSPHNGATSYGYTF; DNA: TGTGCCAGCAGCCCTCACAATGGGGCTACCTCCTATGGCTACACCTTC; D: .; V: TRBV13; J: TRBJ1-2; size: once
CDR3: CASSSPPGDEQYF; DNA: TGTGCCAGCAGCTCCCCTCCGGGGGACGAGCAGTACTTC; D: .; V: TRBV7-9; J: TRBJ2-7; size: .
CDR3: CASSPTAGGPFLDTGELFF; DNA: TGCGCCAGCAGCCCCACAGCGGGAGGGCCTTTTCTGGACACCGGGGAGCTGTTTTTT; D: TRBD2; V: TRBV4-1; J: TRBJ2-2; size: .
CDR3: CASSLTLGQISYEQYF; DNA: TGTGCCAGCAGTTTAACCCTCGGCCAAATAAGCTACGAGCAGTACTTC; D: .; V: TRBV27; J: TRBJ2-7; size: .
CDR3: CASRERGIGEKLFF; DNA: TGTGCCAGCAGGGAAAGGGGGATCGGTGAAAAACTGTTTTTT; D: .; V: TRBV25-1; J: TRBJ1-4; size: .
CDR3: CASSSPERGADTQYF; DNA: TGCGCCAGCAGCTCCCCGGAGCGGGGCGCAGATACGCAGTATTTT; D: TRBD2; V: TRBV5-1; J: TRBJ2-3; size: .
CDR3: CASRPGSELETQYF; DNA: TGTGCCAGTAGACCGGGCTCCGAACTGGAGACCCAGTACTTC; D: .; V: TRBV19; J: TRBJ2-5; size: .
CDR3: CASSPGTGRINSPLHF; DNA: TGTGCCAGCAGTCCGGGGACAGGGAGAATTAATTCACCCCTCCACTTT; D: TRBD1; V: TRBV28; J: TRBJ1-6; size: few
CDR3: CASSSWTENTGELFF; DNA: TGTGCCAGCAGCTCGTGGACAGAGAACACCGGGGAGCTGTTTTTT; D: .; V: TRBV11-2; J: TRBJ2-2; size: .
CDR3: CASSMTGYQPQHF; DNA: TGTGCCAGTAGTATGACCGGGTACCAGCCCCAGCATTTT; D: .; V: TRBV19; J: TRBJ1-5; size: .
CDR3: CASSPSSGTQLLYRVGSPLHF; DNA: TGTGCCAGCTCACCGTCCTCCGGCACCCAATTATTATATCGGGTTGGATCACCCCTCCACTTT; D: .; V: TRBV18; J: TRBJ1-6; size: .
CDR3: CASSLAGSGELFF; DNA: TGTGCCAGCAGCTTAGCAGGGAGCGGGGAGCTGTTTTTT; D: .; V: TRBV7-8; J: TRBJ2-2; size: few
CDR3: CASSFMRVKETQYF; DNA: TGTGCCAGCAGTTTTATGCGGGTGAAAGAGACCCAGTACTTC; D: .; V: TRBV28; J: TRBJ2-5; size: .
CDR3: CASSQDLGHLYEQYF; DNA: TGCGCCAGCAGCCAAGATCTTGGACACCTCTACGAGCAGTACTTC; D: .; V: TRBV4-3; J: TRBJ2-7; size: .
CDR3: CASSGGGEQYF; DNA: TGTGCCAGCAGTGGTGGCGGCGAGCAGTACTTC; D: .; V: TRBV25-1; J: TRBJ2-7; size: .
CDR3: CASSEYRAIYEQYF; DNA: TGTGCCAGCAGTGAATACAGGGCGATCTACGAGCAGTACTTC; D: .; V: TRBV2; J: TRBJ2-7; size: .
CDR3: CASSGPTGGRSGYTF; DNA: TGTGCCAGCAGTGGACCGACAGGGGGACGAAGTGGCTACACCTTC; D: TRBD1; V: TRBV28; J: TRBJ1-2; size: .
CDR3: CASSLYDRGFPEQYF; DNA: TGTGCCAGCAGCTTATATGACAGGGGCTTCCCCGAGCAGTACTTC; D: TRBD1; V: TRBV7-2; J: TRBJ2-7; size: .
CDR3: CAVWTGGEETQYF; DNA: TGTGCCGTATGGACAGGGGGCGAAGAGACCCAGTACTTC; D: TRBD1; V: TRBV6-5; J: TRBJ2-5; size: .
CDR3: CASSTFGTGDSNEQFF; DNA: TGTGCCAGCAGTACCTTTGGGACAGGGGATTCCAATGAGCAGTTCTTC; D: TRBD1; V: TRBV2; J: TRBJ2-1; size: .
CDR3: CASSFLEGHTEAFF; DNA: TGTGCCAGCAGCTTTTTAGAGGGGCACACTGAAGCTTTCTTT; D: .; V: TRBV7-9; J: TRBJ1-1; size: .
CDR3: CASSTPYEQYF; DNA: TGTGCCAGCAGTACCCCTTACGAGCAGTACTTC; D: .; V: TRBV27; J: TRBJ2-7; size: .
CDR3: CASSYEGSYGYTF; DNA: TGTGCCAGCAGTTACGAGGGAAGCTATGGCTACACCTTC; D: .; V: TRBV6-5; J: TRBJ1-2; size: .
CDR3: CASSYWLAGGGEQFF; DNA: TGTGCCAGCAGTTACTGGCTAGCGGGAGGTGGTGAGCAGTTCTTC; D: TRBD2; V: TRBV6-5; J: TRBJ2-1; size: .
CDR3: CASSEQGLNYGYTF; DNA: TGTGCCAGCAGTGAACAGGGACTTAACTATGGCTACACCTTC; D: .; V: TRBV6-1; J: TRBJ1-2; size: .
CDR3: CASSLVGGAASRNNEQFF; DNA: TGTGCCAGCAGCTTAGTAGGGGGCGCCGCATCTCGGAACAATGAGCAGTTCTTC; D: TRBD1; V: TRBV7-9; J: TRBJ2-1; size: .
CDR3: CASSLTSLTSEQYF; DNA: TGTGCCAGCAGCTTGACTAGCCTTACCTCCGAGCAGTACTTC; D: .; V: TRBV5-6; J: TRBJ2-7; size: .
CDR3: CASSYKTNTGELFF; DNA: TGTGCCAGCAGCTACAAGACGAACACCGGGGAGCTGTTTTTT; D: .; V: TRBV11-1; J: TRBJ2-2; size: .
CDR3: CSVVFGTSYGEQFF; DNA: TGCAGCGTTGTCTTCGGGACTTCTTATGGTGAGCAGTTCTTC; D: .; V: TRBV29-1; J: TRBJ2-1; size: .
CDR3: CASSMTGGGSYEQYF; DNA: TGTGCCAGCAGCATGACAGGCGGAGGATCCTACGAGCAGTACTTC; D: .; V: TRBV2; J: TRBJ2-7; size: .
CDR3: CSVSQDGEAFF; DNA: TGCAGCGTTAGCCAAGACGGTGAAGCTTTCTTT; D: .; V: TRBV29-1; J: TRBJ1-1; size: .
CDR3: CASSSVTYEQYF; DNA: TGTGCCAGCAGCTCCGTTACCTACGAGCAGTACTTC; D: .; V: TRBV7-9; J: TRBJ2-7; size: .